This T cell receptor beta chain was sequenced during a study of OX40 agonist ivuxolimab in advanced cancers. Germline V gene data show CDR1 as LNHDA and CDR2 as SQIVND (reference sequence). V gave up 5 bases and J gave up 6 bases, with 13 bases separating them. The CDR3 runs 13 residues. This clone was counted a few times. The data were produced by immunoSEQ multiplex PCR, yet TCRdb's version contains in-frame clones alone and is incomplete. The profile shows about 110,000 clones, approximately 89% of them singletons. The chain links TRBV19 to TRBJ1-2; TRBD1 might be the D (6 bases). This clonotype was obtained from an adult with an advanced solid tumor such as melanoma, head and neck, liver or kidney cancer. Sample: CD4+ or CD8+ T cells sorted from blood, taken in a trial of the OX40 agonist ivuxolimab. CDR3 loop: CASSYSGVDGYTF. The CDR3 coding sequence is TGTGCCAGTAGTTATTCAGGGGTGGATGGCTACACCTTC.